The rows below give T cell receptor beta chains drawn from one sample of a study of blood T cell repertoires in COVID-19. Profiled with immunoSEQ multiplex PCR; TCRdb holds only in-frame clones, not every one. The sample has 91,000 or so clones, 80% to 95% seen once. Sequenced input: peripheral blood. All receptors derive from a woman aged 50 to 60 in a cohort sampled during active COVID-19. The CDR3 runs from the conserved cysteine through the conserved F or W. A D gene is named only where the DNA matches it firmly. Size tells how often a clone was seen (once, few, many) or the class of an expanded clone, and some rows leave it out.

>TRBV2|12|.|.|TRBJ2-1
TGTGCCAGCAGTGTCTCGGGTAATGAGCAGTTCTTC
CASSVSGNEQFF
>TRBV7-9|14|TRBD1|.|TRBJ2-1
TGTGCCAGCAGCTTTTCGAGACAGGGGGCCGGGCAGTTCTTC
CASSFSRQGAGQFF
>TRBV5-8|16|.|.|TRBJ2-1
TGTGCCAGCAGCTTGGTGGGGGGGGCCTCCTACAATGAGCAGTTCTTC
CASSLVGGASYNEQFF
>TRBV30|18|TRBD2|.|TRBJ2-6
TGTGCCTGGAGTGGTTTCGGAGGCGGGAGCTCTGGGGCCAACGTCCTGACTTTC
CAWSGFGGGSSGANVLTF
>TRBV28|12|.|.|TRBJ2-1
TGTGCCAGCAGTTTGTCATACAATGAGCAGTTCTTC
CASSLSYNEQFF
>TRBV15|17|.|.|TRBJ1-6
TGTGCCACCAGCAGATCCAGCTGGGGGGGCCTCATGGCACCCCTCCACTTT
CATSRSSWGGLMAPLHF
>TRBV6-5|11|.|.|TRBJ2-7
TGTGCCAGCAGGACTAGTCTCGAGCAGTACTTC
CASRTSLEQYF
>TRBV3-1/TRBV3-2|13|.|.|TRBJ1-1
TGTGCCAGCAGCCAAGGGACAGTTAATGAAGCTTTCTTT
CASSQGTVNEAFF
>TRBV6-5|14|TRBD2|.|TRBJ2-5
TGTGCCAGCAGTTCCTCATACGGGGGGGAGACCCAGTACTTC
CASSSSYGGETQYF
>TRBV28|13|.|.|TRBJ2-7
TGTGCCAGCGTCAGGGCAGCCTCCTACGAGCAGTACTTC
CASVRAASYEQYF
>TRBV19|14|TRBD1|.|TRBJ1-6
TGTGCCAGTAACAAGGACAGGGGTAATTCACCCCTCCACTTT
CASNKDRGNSPLHF
>TRBV15|13|TRBD2|.|TRBJ2-7
TGTGCCACCAGCCTGGGGAGGGACTACGAGCAGTACTTC
CATSLGRDYEQYF
>TRBV4-1|14|TRBD1|.|TRBJ1-4
TGCGCCAGCAGCCCACAGGGGTACGATGAAAAACTGTTTTTT
CASSPQGYDEKLFF
>TRBV2|12|TRBD1|.|TRBJ1-1
TGTGCCAGTTCCGGGACAGGGGGTGAAGCTTTCTTT
CASSGTGGEAFF
>TRBV5-1|16|.|.|TRBJ2-7
TGCGCCAGCAGCTTGGCCCCTGACAGGCGGCTATACGAGCAGTACTTC
CASSLAPDRRLYEQYF
>TRBV7-6|14|TRBD1|.|TRBJ2-1
TGTGCCAGCAGCCCAGGGACAGGGACCAATGAGCAGTTCTTC
CASSPGTGTNEQFF
>TRBV5-8|13|.|.|TRBJ1-5
TGTGCCAGCAGCTTGACAGGGAATCAGCCCCAGCATTTT
CASSLTGNQPQHF
>TRBV4-1|16|.|.|TRBJ1-1
TGCGCCAGCAGCCAACCCGGACAGAGACTGAACACTGAAGCTTTCTTT
CASSQPGQRLNTEAFF
>TRBV4-2|18|TRBD2|few|TRBJ2-3
TGTGCCAGCAGCCACCGGACTAGCGGGGGGACCAGCACAGATACGCAGTATTTT
CASSHRTSGGTSTDTQYF
>TRBV2|13|TRBD2|.|TRBJ2-1
TGTGCCAGCACCGGACTAGCGGGGAATGAGCAGTTCTTC
CASTGLAGNEQFF
>TRBV20-1|12|.|.|TRBJ1-2
TGCAGTGCTAGTGCTGGCCCCGGGGGCTACACCTTC
CSASAGPGGYTF
>TRBV3-1/TRBV3-2|16|.|.|TRBJ1-6
TGTGCCAGCAGCCAATTGGGTGGCAGGGAACTTTCACCCCTCCACTTT
CASSQLGGRELSPLHF
>TRBV21-1|16|.|.|TRBJ1-3
TGTGCCAGCAGCAAAGATGGGACAGGTGGAGGAAACACCATATATTTT
CASSKDGTGGGNTIYF
>TRBV7-2|15|TRBD2|.|TRBJ2-3
TGTGCCAGCAGTTTTCTAGCGGGCAACTCGGGTACGCAGTATTTT
CASSFLAGNSGTQYF
>TRBV3-1/TRBV3-2|12|.|.|TRBJ2-7
TGTGCCAGCAGCCAAGTCGGTCACGAGCAGTACTTC
CASSQVGHEQYF
>TRBV9|14|TRBD2|.|TRBJ2-1
TGTGCCAGCAGCGTGTCGGGAGGATCCAATGAGCAGTTCTTC
CASSVSGGSNEQFF